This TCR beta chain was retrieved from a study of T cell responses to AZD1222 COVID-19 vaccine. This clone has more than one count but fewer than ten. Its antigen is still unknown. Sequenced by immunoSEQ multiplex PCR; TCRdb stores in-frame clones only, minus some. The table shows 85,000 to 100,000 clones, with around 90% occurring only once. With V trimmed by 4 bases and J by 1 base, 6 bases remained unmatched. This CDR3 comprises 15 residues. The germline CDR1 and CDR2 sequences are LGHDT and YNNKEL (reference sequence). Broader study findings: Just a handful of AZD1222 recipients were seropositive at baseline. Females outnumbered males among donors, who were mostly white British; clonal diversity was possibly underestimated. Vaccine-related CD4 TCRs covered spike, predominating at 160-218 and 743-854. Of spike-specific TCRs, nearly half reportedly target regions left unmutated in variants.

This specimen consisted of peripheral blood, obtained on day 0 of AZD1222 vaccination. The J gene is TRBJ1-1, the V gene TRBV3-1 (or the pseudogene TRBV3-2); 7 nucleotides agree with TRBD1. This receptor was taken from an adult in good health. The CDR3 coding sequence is TGTGCCAGCAGCCTAGGGGACAGATCGAACACTGAAGCTTTCTTT. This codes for CASSLGDRSNTEAFF.